A single sample is the source of the 18 T cell receptor beta chains below, sequenced in a study of patients with pleural tuberculosis. MiXCR, run by TCRdb on the reads, gives a single entry per CDR3 protein. The sample yields nearly 30,000 distinct CDR3 sequences, approximately 20% seen once. Specimen: peripheral blood. Source of these receptors: a human donor with pleural tuberculosis.

This clonotype has a count of ten or more. V usage is TRBV7-9 and J usage is TRBJ2-1; no reliable D call. The CDR3 runs 14 residues. Germline V gene data show CDR1 as SEHNR and CDR2 as FQNEAQ (reference sequence). V was clipped by 4 bases and J by 6 bases, with 13 bases between them. The CDR3 here is CASSSDGAPNEQFF. DNA for the CDR3: TGTGCCAGCAGCTCCGACGGCGCCCCCAATGAGCAGTTCTTC.

This clonotype showed up just a few times. One junction end does not reproduce the germline sequence, and a read error may be involved. The CDR3 protein is CSSSLSYEQYF. The CDR3 coding sequence is TGTTCCAGCAGTTTGTCCTACGAGCAGTACTTC. The V and J genes are TRBV28 and TRBJ2-7; D gene unclear. The CDR3 runs 11 residues. Germline lookup yields CDR1 MDHEN and CDR2 SYDVKM.

The table lists this clonotype with many counts. The chain links TRBV24-1 to TRBJ1-2; D possibly corresponds to TRBD1 (5 bases). The length of the CDR3 is 12 residues. Trimming took 7 bases from V and 4 from J, leaving 9 bases between them. The germline CDR1 and CDR2 sequences are KGHDR and SFDVKD. The CDR3 spells CATSGDSYGYTF. The CDR3 DNA sequence: TGTGCCACCAGCGGTGACAGCTATGGCTACACCTTC.

This clonotype was detected many times. This chain uses TRBV7-9 with TRBJ2-7; D ambiguous. Trimming stripped 5 bases from V and 5 bases from J, with 10 bases between. This CDR3 has 12 residues. Germline V lookup: CDR1 SEHNR, CDR2 FQNEAQ (reference sequence). CDR3 in DNA: TGTGCCAGCAGCACCGAGAAAAACGAGCAGTACTTC. Translation: CASSTEKNEQYF. Combining the CDR3 with reference TRBV7-9 and TRBJ2-7 gives the whole variable domain DTGVSQNPRHKITKRGQNVTFRCDPISEHNRLYWYRQTLGQGPEFLTYFQNEAQLEKSRLLSDRFSAERPKGSFSTLEIQRTEQGDSAMYLCASSTEKNEQYFGPGTRLTVT.

This clonotype was seen repeatedly, ten times or more. The chain employs TRBV29-1 and TRBJ1-5, with TRBD1 identical over 8 bases. Germline V CDR1 and CDR2: SQVTM, ANQGSEA. V was clipped by 1 base and J by 2 bases; unmatched bases: 10. The CDR3 runs 17 residues. The CDR3 reads CSVEGGRQGSGNQPQHF. The CDR3 nucleotides read TGCAGCGTTGAAGGGGGACGACAGGGGAGCGGCAATCAGCCCCAGCATTTT. The full variable domain, completed using reference TRBV29-1 and TRBJ1-5, is SAVISQKPSRDICQRGTSLTIQCQVDSQVTMMFWYRQQPGQSLTLIATANQGSEATYESGFVIDKFPISRPNLTFSTLTVSNMSPEDSSIYLCSVEGGRQGSGNQPQHFGDGTRLSIL.

This clonotype has a count of ten or more. The chain links TRBV18 to TRBJ2-5; D remains ambiguous. Germline assignment: CDR1 KGHSH and CDR2 LQKENI. Trimming shortened V by 2 bases and J by 0 bases, and 7 bases separated the two germline ends. This CDR3 comprises 14 residues. In DNA, the CDR3 is TGTGCCAGCTCACCATGGCTCAACCAAGAGACCCAGTACTTC. Translation gives CASSPWLNQETQYF.

This clonotype is labeled medium-sized. In DNA, the CDR3 is TGTGCCAGCACAACACCCCCCGGGGGGGTCACATACAATGAGCAGTTCTTC. Its translation is CASTTPPGGVTYNEQFF. The rearrangement links TRBV6-2 or TRBV6-3 to TRBJ2-1, with TRBD2 matching over 8 bases. The germline CDR1 and CDR2 sequences are MNHEY and SVGEGT. The junction had 15 bases not matched to a gene; V was cut back by 7 bases and J by 4 bases. The CDR3 spans 17 residues.

Note on this clonotype: This may be a read error, as it is one base from a much larger clone. The chain joins TRBV29-1 to TRBJ2-1; D uncertain. Per the germline V gene, CDR1 is SQVTM and CDR2 is ANQGSEA. CDR3 length equals 11 residues. V was cut by 4 bases and J by 8 bases, with 9 bases left in between. CDR3 protein: CSVGFEYEQFF. DNA of the CDR3: TGCAGCGTTGGGTTCGAGTATGAGCAGTTCTTC.

This clonotype has at least ten counts. The rearrangement joins TRBV2 to TRBJ1-3; D is possibly TRBD1 (5 bases). Germline V lookup: CDR1 SNHLY, CDR2 FYNNEI. The CDR3 sequence is 14 residues long. Trimming stripped 8 bases from V and 0 bases from J, with 11 bases between. The CDR3 loop reads CASDQTASGNTIYF. The CDR3 nucleotides read TGTGCCAGCGATCAGACAGCCTCTGGAAACACCATATATTTT.

In this sample, this clonotype turned up many times. V gene TRBV4-1 combines with J gene TRBJ2-7; D could derive from TRBD1 or TRBD2 (5 bases each). Germline V lookup: CDR1 MGHRA, CDR2 YSYEKL. This CDR3 has 13 residues. V dropped 5 bases and J dropped 5 bases, with 13 bases sitting between them. CDR3 amino acids: CASSSTGADEQYF. DNA of the CDR3: TGCGCCAGCAGCTCGACCGGGGCCGACGAGCAGTACTTC.

J is TRBJ1-1 and V is TRBV12-3 or TRBV12-4; TRBD1 might be the D (6 bases). The length of the CDR3 is 13 residues. V gave up 4 bases and J gave up 6 bases, with 12 bases separating them. This CDR3 reads CASSSGARPEAFF. The CDR3 nucleotides read TGTGCCAGCAGTTCGGGGGCCCGTCCTGAAGCTTTCTTT.

This clonotype was counted ten times or more. V usage is TRBV2 and J usage is TRBJ2-1, with 12 nucleotides matching TRBD2. J gave up 5 bases and V 7 bases, and 3 bases lay outside the gene matches. The CDR3 totals 14 residues. Germline CDR1 reads SNHLY; CDR2 reads FYNNEI. The CDR3 region has the DNA TGTGCCAGCAACCGACTAGCGGGGGACAATGAGCAGTTCTTC. Translating it yields CASNRLAGDNEQFF.

This clonotype was found many times. For the CDR3, the DNA is TGTGCCAGCAGCTGGGGACCAACAAACACTGAAGCTTTCTTT. Its protein is CASSWGPTNTEAFF. This rearrangement joins TRBV11-1 to TRBJ1-1, with a weak D call TRBD1 (5 bases). Trimming took 4 bases from V and 2 from J, leaving 11 bases between them. CDR1 is SGHAT, CDR2 FQDESV, per germline (reference sequence). The CDR3 consists of 14 residues.

This clonotype came up many times. V usage is TRBV28 and J usage is TRBJ1-1; tentative D call: TRBD1 (5 bases). The CDR3 runs to 16 residues. Germline values: CDR1 MDHEN, CDR2 SYDVKM. With 4 bases removed from V and 0 bases from J, the gap between germline ends came to 15 bases. CDR3: CASSSPIGHMNTEAFF. The CDR3 region has the DNA TGTGCCAGCAGTTCCCCAATCGGACACATGAACACTGAAGCTTTCTTT.

In its sample, this clonotype was seen many times. The gene calls are TRBV18 and TRBJ2-4; D perhaps matches TRBD1 (6 bases). The V gene lost 3 bases and the J gene lost 0 bases, with 12 bases spanning the gap. CDR3 length: 16 residues. CDR1 and CDR2 (germline): KGHSH, LQKENI. The CDR3 DNA reads TGTGCCAGCTCACCGGACAGAACCTTAGCCAAAAACATTCAGTACTTC. It encodes CASSPDRTLAKNIQYF.

This clonotype was found many times. This chain links TRBV20-1 with TRBJ2-5; D gene uncertain. This CDR3 contains 15 residues. V lost 6 bases and J 5 bases, leaving 22 bases between the germline ends. Per the germline V gene, CDR1 is DFQATT and CDR2 is SNEGSKA (reference sequence). The CDR3 DNA reads as TGCAGTGCCTTTAAAACGGCCCACCCAGAGGAGACCCAGTACTTC. It yields the protein CSAFKTAHPEETQYF.

This clonotype was recorded at least ten times. The chain links TRBV19 to TRBJ2-5; 7 nucleotides agree with TRBD1. The CDR3 length is 14 residues. The ends lost 3 bases at V and 2 bases at J; junction bases unmatched: 3. The germline V gene encodes CDR1 LNHDA and CDR2 SQIVND (reference sequence). The CDR3 sequence is CASSMTGFQETQYF. CDR3 nucleotide sequence: TGTGCCAGTAGTATGACAGGGTTTCAAGAGACCCAGTACTTC.

This clonotype was detected ten times or more. The chain joins TRBV28 to TRBJ2-6; 11 bases match TRBD1. V shed 5 bases, J shed 1 base, and the junction held 4 bases outside the gene matches. Germline CDR1 MDHEN, CDR2 SYDVKM. The CDR3 extends over 17 amino acids. The CDR3 nucleotides are TGTGCCAGCAGTACCGGGACAGGGGGTTCTGGGGCCAACGTCCTGACTTTC. The encoded protein is CASSTGTGGSGANVLTF.